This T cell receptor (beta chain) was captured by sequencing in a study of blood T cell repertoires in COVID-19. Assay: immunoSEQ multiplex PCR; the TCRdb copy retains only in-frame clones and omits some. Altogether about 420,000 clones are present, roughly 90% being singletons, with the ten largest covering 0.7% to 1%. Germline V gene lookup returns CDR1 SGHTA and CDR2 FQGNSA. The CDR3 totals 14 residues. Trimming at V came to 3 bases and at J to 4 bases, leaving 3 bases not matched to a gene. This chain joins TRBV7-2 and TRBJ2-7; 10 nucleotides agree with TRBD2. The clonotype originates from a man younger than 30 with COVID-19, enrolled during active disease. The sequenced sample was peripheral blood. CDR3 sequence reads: CASSLGLANYEQYF. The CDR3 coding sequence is TGTGCCAGCAGCTTGGGACTAGCGAATTACGAGCAGTACTTC. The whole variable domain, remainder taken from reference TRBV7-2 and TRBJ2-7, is GAGVSQSPSNKVTEKGKDVELRCDPISGHTALYWYRQSLGQGLEFLIYFQGNSAPDKSGLPSDRFSAERTGGSVSTLTIQRTQQEDSAVYLCASSLGLANYEQYFGPGTRLTVT.